This T cell receptor (beta chain) was found in a study of patients and donors after allogeneic stem cell transplantation. V was shortened by 5 bases and J by 6 bases, with 10 bases between the two germline ends. The CDR3 totals 13 residues. Germline values: CDR1 SEHNR, CDR2 FQNEAQ (reference sequence). Each CDR3 protein is one row after TCRdb ran MiXCR on the RT-PCR reads. The sample lists approximately 150,000 distinct CDR3 sequences, around 28% occurring once. Sequences were obtained from blood, either unsorted or a sorted T cell fraction (not recorded which). The receptor comes from a human donor who was either an allogeneic HSCT recipient or a stem cell or donor lymphocyte infusion donor (not recorded which). It is not recorded whose cells these are; they may come from a transplant donor. The chain carries TRBV7-9 and TRBJ2-2; no clear D. In nucleotides, the CDR3 is TGTGCCAGCAGCCTCCGGGTGGCCGGGGAGCTGTTTTTT. This sequence encodes CASSLRVAGELFF.